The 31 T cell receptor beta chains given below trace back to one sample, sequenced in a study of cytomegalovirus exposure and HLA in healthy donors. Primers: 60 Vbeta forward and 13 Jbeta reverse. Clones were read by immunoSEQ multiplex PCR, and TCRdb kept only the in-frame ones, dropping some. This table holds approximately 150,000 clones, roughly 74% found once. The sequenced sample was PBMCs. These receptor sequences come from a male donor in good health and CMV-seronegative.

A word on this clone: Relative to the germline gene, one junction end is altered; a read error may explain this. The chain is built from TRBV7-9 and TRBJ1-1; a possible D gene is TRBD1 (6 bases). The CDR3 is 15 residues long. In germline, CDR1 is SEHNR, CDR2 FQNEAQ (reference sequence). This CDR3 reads CASSLAGQSDTEAFF. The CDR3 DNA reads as TGTGCCAGCAGCCTAGCAGGACAGTCGGACACTGAAGCTTTCTTT.

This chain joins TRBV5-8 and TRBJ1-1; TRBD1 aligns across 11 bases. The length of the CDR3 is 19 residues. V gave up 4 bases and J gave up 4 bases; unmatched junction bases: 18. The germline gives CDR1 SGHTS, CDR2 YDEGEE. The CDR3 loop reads CASSRLRPRGTGGFTEAFF. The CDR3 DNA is TGTGCCAGCAGCAGATTGAGGCCTCGAGGGACAGGGGGTTTCACTGAAGCTTTCTTT.

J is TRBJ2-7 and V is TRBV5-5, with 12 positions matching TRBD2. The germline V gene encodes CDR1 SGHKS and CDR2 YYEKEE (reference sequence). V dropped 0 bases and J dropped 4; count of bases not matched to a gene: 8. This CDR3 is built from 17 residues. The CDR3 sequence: CASSLGPGTSGQYEQYF. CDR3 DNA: TGTGCCAGCAGCTTGGGACCTGGGACTAGCGGGCAGTACGAGCAGTACTTC.

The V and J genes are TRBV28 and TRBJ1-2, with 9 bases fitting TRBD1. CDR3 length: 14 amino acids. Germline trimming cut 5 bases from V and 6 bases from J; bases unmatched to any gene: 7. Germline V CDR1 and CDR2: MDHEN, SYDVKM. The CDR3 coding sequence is TGTGCCAGCAGTCCGACGGACAGGGGTAATGGCTACACCTTC. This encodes CASSPTDRGNGYTF.

The CDR3 region has the DNA TGTGCCAGCAAGGTTAGCGGGGGGGATACGCAGTATTTT. Translated, it gives CASKVSGGDTQYF. The chain employs TRBV6-1 and TRBJ2-3, with 10 bases lining up with TRBD2. This CDR3 region has 13 residues. Looked up from germline, CDR1 is MNHNS and CDR2 is SASEGT. V gave up 7 bases and J gave up 6 bases; unmatched junction bases: 4.

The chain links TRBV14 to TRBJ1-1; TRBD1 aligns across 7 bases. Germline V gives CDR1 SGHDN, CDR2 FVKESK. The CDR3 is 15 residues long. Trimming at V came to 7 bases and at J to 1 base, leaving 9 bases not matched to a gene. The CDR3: CASTLPGTANTEAFF. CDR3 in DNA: TGTGCCAGCACCCTGCCGGGGACAGCGAACACTGAAGCTTTCTTT.

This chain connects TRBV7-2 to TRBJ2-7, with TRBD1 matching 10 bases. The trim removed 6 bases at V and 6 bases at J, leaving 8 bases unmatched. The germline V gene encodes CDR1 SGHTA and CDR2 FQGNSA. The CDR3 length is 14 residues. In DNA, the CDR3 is TGTGCCAGCAGTGGGACAGGGGATCCTCCCGAGCAGTACTTC. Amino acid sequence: CASSGTGDPPEQYF.

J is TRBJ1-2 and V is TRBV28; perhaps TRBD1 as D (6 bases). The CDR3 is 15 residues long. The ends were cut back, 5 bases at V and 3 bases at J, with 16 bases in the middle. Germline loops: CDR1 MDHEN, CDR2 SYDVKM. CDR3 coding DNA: TGTGCCAGCAGTCCACCGGACAGAACGGACTATGGCTACACCTTC. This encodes CASSPPDRTDYGYTF.

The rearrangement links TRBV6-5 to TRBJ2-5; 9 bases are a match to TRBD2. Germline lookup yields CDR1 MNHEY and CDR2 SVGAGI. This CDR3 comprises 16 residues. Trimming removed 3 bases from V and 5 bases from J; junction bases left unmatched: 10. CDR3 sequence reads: CASSYNQRGAGETQYF. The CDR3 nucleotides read TGTGCCAGCAGTTATAACCAGCGGGGGGCCGGGGAGACCCAGTACTTC.

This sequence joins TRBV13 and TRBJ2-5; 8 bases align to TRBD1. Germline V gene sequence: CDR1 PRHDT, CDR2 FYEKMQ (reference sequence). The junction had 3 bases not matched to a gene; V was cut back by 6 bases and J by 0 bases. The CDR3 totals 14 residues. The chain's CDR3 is CASSGQGNQETQYF. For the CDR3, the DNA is TGTGCCAGCAGTGGACAGGGCAACCAAGAGACCCAGTACTTC.

This chain's CDR3 is CASSFTGSEQYF. The CDR3, as DNA: TGTGCCAGCAGCTTTACAGGGTCCGAGCAGTACTTC. The chain is built from TRBV7-9 and TRBJ2-7, with a weak D call TRBD1 (6 bases). V was shortened by 3 bases and J by 6 bases, with 9 bases between the two germline ends. The CDR3 runs 12 residues. Germline CDR1 reads SEHNR; CDR2 reads FQNEAQ (reference sequence).

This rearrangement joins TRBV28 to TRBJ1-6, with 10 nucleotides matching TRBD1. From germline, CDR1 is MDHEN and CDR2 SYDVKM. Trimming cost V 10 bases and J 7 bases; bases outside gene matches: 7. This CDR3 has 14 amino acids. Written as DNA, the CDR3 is TGTGCCATCGGACCGGGACAGGGGAATTCACCCCTCCACTTT. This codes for CAIGPGQGNSPLHF.

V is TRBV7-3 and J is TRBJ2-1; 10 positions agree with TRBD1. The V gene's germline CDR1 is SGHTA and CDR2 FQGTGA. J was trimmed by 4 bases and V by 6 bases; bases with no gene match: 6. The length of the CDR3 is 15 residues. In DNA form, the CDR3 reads TGTGCCAGCAGTCAAGACAGGGGGCAATACAATGAGCAGTTCTTC. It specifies CASSQDRGQYNEQFF.

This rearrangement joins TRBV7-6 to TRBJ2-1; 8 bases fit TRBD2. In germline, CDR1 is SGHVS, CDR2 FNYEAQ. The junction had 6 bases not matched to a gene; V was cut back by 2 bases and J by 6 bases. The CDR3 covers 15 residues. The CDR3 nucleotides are TGTGCCAGCAGCTTATCCCTTAGCGGGGCCAATGAGCAGTTCTTC. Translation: CASSLSLSGANEQFF.

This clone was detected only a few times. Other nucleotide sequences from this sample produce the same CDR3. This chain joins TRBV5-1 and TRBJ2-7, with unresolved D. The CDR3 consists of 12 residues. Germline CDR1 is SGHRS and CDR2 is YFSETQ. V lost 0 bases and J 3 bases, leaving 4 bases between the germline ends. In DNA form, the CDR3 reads TGCGCCAGCAGCTTGGGCGGCTACGAGCAGTACTTC. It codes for CASSLGGYEQYF.

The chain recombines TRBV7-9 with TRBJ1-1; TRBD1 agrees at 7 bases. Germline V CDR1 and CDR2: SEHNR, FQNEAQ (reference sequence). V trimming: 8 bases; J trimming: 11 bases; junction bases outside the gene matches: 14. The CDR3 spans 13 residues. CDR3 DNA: TGTGCCAGCGGGGATAAGGACAGGCTAGACGCTTTCTTT. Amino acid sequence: CASGDKDRLDAFF.

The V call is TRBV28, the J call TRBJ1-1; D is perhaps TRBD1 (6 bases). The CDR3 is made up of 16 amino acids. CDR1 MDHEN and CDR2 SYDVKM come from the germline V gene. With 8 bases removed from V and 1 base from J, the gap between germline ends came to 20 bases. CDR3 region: CASLTRDISWNTEAFF. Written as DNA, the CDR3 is TGTGCCAGCCTGACCCGGGACATTTCTTGGAACACTGAAGCTTTCTTT.

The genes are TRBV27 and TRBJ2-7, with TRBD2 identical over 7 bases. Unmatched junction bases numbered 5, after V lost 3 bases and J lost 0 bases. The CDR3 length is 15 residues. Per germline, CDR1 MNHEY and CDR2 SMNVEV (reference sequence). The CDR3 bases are TGTGCCAGCAGTTTTGGGGGGGGATACTCCTACGAGCAGTACTTC. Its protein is CASSFGGGYSYEQYF.

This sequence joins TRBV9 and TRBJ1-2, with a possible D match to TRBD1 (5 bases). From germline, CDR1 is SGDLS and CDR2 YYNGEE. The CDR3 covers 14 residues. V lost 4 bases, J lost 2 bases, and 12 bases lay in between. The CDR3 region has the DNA TGTGCCAGCAGCCCCCGCAGGGCGAACTATGGCTACACCTTC. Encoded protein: CASSPRRANYGYTF.

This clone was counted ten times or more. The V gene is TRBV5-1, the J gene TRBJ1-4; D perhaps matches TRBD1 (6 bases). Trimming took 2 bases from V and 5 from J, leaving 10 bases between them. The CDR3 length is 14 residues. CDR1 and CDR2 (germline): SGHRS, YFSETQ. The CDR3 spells CASSFGQLNEKLFF. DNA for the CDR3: TGCGCCAGCAGCTTCGGACAGCTGAATGAAAAACTGTTTTTT.

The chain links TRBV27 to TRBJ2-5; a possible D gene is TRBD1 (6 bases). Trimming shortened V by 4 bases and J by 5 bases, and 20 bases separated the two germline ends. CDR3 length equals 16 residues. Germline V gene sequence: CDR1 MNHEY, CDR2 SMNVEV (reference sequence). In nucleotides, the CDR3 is TGTGCCAGCAGTTCTTCCCCGTTCCCTCAGGGGGAGACCCAGTACTTC. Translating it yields CASSSSPFPQGETQYF.

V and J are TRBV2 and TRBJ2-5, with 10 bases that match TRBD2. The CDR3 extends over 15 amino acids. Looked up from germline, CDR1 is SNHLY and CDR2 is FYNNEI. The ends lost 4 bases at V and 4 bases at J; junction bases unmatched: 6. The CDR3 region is CASSAGTSVSETQYF. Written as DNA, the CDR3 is TGTGCCAGCAGTGCCGGGACTAGCGTCTCAGAGACCCAGTACTTC.

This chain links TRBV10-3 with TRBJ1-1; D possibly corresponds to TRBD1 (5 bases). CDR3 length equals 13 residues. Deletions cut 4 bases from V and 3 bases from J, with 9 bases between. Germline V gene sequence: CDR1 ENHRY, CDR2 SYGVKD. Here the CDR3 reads CAISGGRDTEAFF. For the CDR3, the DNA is TGTGCCATCAGTGGTGGCAGGGACACTGAAGCTTTCTTT.

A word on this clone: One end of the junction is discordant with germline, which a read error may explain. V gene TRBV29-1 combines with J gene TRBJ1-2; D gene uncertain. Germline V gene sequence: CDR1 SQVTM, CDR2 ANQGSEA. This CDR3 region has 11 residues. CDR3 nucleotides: TGCAGCGTTGATATTAACTATAGCTACACCTTC. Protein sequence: CSVDINYSYTF.

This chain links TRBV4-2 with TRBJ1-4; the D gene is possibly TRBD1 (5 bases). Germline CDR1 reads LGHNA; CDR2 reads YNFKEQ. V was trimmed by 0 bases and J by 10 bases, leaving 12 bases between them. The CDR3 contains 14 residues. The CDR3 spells CASSQDRAGPKLFF. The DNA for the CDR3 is TGTGCCAGCAGCCAAGATAGGGCAGGGCCAAAACTGTTTTTT.

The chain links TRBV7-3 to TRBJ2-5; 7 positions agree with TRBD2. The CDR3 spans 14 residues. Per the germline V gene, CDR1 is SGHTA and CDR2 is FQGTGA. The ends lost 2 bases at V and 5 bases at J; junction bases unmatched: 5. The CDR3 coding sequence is TGTGCCAGCAGCTTATCGGCGGGAGAGGAGACCCAGTACTTC. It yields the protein CASSLSAGEETQYF.

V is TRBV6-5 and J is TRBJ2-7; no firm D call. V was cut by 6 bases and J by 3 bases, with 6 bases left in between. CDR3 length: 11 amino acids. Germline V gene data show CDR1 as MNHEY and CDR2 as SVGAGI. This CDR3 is CASRYLYEQYF. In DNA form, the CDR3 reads TGTGCCAGCAGATACCTCTACGAGCAGTACTTC.

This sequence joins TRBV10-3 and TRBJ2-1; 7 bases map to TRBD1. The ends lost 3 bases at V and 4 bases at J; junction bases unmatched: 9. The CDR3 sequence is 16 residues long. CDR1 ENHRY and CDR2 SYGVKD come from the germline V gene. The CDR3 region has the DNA TGTGCCATCAGTGACCTAACAGGGGTGGGTTACAATGAGCAGTTCTTC. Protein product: CAISDLTGVGYNEQFF.

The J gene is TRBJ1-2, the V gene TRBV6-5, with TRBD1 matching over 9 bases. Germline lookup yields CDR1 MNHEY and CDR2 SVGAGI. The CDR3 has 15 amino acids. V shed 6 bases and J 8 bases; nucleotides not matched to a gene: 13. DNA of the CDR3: TGTGCCAGCAGCACCCCGGGACAGGGCTTGGAAGGCTACACCTTC. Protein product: CASSTPGQGLEGYTF.

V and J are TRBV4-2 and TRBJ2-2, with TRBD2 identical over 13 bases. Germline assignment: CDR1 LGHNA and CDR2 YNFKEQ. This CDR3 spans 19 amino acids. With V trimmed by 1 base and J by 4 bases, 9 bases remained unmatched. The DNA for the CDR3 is TGTGCCAGCAGCCAAGGCCCGACTAGCGGGAGGCCCAGCACCGGGGAGCTGTTTTTT. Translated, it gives CASSQGPTSGRPSTGELFF.

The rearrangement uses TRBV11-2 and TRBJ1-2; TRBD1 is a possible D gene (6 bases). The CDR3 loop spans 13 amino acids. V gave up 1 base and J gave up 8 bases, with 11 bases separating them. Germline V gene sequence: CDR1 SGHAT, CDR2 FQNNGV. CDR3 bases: TGTGCCAGCAGCTTAGTACAGGGTAGGGGCTACACCTTC. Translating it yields CASSLVQGRGYTF.